One sample yielded the 21 T cell receptor beta chains listed below, sequenced in a study of radiation and T cells in renal cell carcinoma. Indicated time point: blood 4 weeks post-SBRT, at nephrectomy. Described treatment: 15 Gy SBRT to primary tumor, nephrectomy 4 weeks later. The assay was immunoSEQ multiplex PCR, and TCRdb's table has in-frame clones only and misses some. The sample includes roughly 61,000 clones, about three quarters of them seen just once. This material consisted of blood, taken from a patient whose treatment included radiotherapy and nephrectomy. Source of these receptors: a man aged 55 to 70 with renal cell carcinoma.

This chain connects TRBV27 to TRBJ1-1; possibly TRBD1 for D (5 bases). Trimming stripped 5 bases from V and 0 bases from J, with 10 bases between. The CDR3 is 14 residues long. Germline V CDR1 and CDR2: MNHEY, SMNVEV (reference sequence). CDR3 DNA: TGTGCCAGCAGTAAGGACACCGTGAACACTGAAGCTTTCTTT. It encodes CASSKDTVNTEAFF.

This clone was recorded only once. This chain joins TRBV30 and TRBJ2-3; D may be TRBD1 (6 bases). The V end was cut by 0 bases, the J end by 3 bases, with 7 bases between. This CDR3 is 13 amino acids long. Germline assignment: CDR1 GTSNPN and CDR2 SVGIG (reference sequence). The chain's CDR3 is CAWSVQGTDTQYF. The CDR3 nucleotides are TGTGCCTGGAGTGTACAGGGAACAGATACGCAGTATTTT. Complete variable domain (other parts from reference TRBV30 and TRBJ2-3): SQTIHQWPATLVQPVGSPLSLECTVEGTSNPNLYWYRQAAGRGLQLLFYSVGIGQISSEVPQNLSASRPQDRQFILSSKKLLLSDSGFYLCAWSVQGTDTQYFGPGTRLTVL.

This clone was observed a single time. V and J are TRBV7-8 and TRBJ1-3; weak D call: TRBD1 (5 bases). Trimming took 5 bases from V and 1 from J, leaving 12 bases between them. CDR1 SGHVS and CDR2 FQNEAQ come from the germline V gene. The CDR3 is 15 amino acids. As DNA, the CDR3 is TGTGCCAGCAGCGCGTCGGCAGGGTCTGGAAACACCATATATTTT. Translation gives CASSASAGSGNTIYF.

This clone was picked up one time. The chain joins TRBV9 to TRBJ2-3; D is possibly TRBD1 (6 bases). Per the germline V gene, CDR1 is SGDLS and CDR2 is YYNGEE. The V gene lost 3 bases and the J gene lost 0 bases, with 11 bases spanning the gap. The CDR3 loop spans 15 amino acids. The CDR3 protein is CASSAWTESTDTQYF. CDR3 in DNA: TGTGCCAGCAGCGCCTGGACAGAAAGCACAGATACGCAGTATTTT.

This clone was picked up a small number of times. The chain has TRBV6-1 and TRBJ1-1; D is unclear. CDR3 length equals 13 residues. Germline-derived CDR1 and CDR2 are MNHNS and SASEGT. The V end lost 5 bases, the J end lost 1 base, and 8 bases lay between the germline ends. The CDR3 reads CASSPSENTEAFF. The CDR3 coding sequence is TGTGCCAGCAGTCCCTCGGAGAACACTGAAGCTTTCTTT.

The chain carries TRBV5-8 and TRBJ2-7; no definite D call. Trimming left V 0 bases short and J 2 bases short, with 6 bases between. The CDR3 is made up of 13 amino acids. The germline CDR1 and CDR2 sequences are SGHTS and YDEGEE. This CDR3 reads CASSLGLPYEQYF. The CDR3 DNA reads TGTGCCAGCAGCTTGGGGCTGCCCTACGAGCAGTACTTC.

The V and J genes are TRBV19 and TRBJ1-2, with 10 bases matching TRBD1. The V and J ends lost 5 bases and 5 bases, in that order; junction bases with no gene match: 17. CDR3 length equals 18 residues. The V gene's germline CDR1 is LNHDA and CDR2 SQIVND (reference sequence). DNA for the CDR3: TGTGCCAGTAGTTACTTACCGGGACAGGGGATTCCCACTTATGGCTACACCTTC. It is translated as CASSYLPGQGIPTYGYTF.

V gene TRBV6-1 combines with J gene TRBJ2-3, with 8 bases fitting TRBD2. The CDR3 length is 17 residues. With 1 base clipped from V and 1 base from J, the junction kept 7 bases outside the gene matches. Germline CDR1 MNHNS, CDR2 SASEGT. CDR3 nucleotide sequence: TGTGCCAGCAGTGAAGAGGGACGGGGGGGACGCACAGATACGCAGTATTTT. It yields the protein CASSEEGRGGRTDTQYF.

In this sample, this clone turned up a few times. The chain combines TRBV2 with TRBJ2-2; D remains unclear. The CDR3 spans 14 residues. V lost 3 bases and J 3 bases, leaving 8 bases between the germline ends. Germline V gene lookup returns CDR1 SNHLY and CDR2 FYNNEI. Written as DNA, the CDR3 is TGTGCCAGCAGTGAGGTCACCCACACCGGGGAGCTGTTTTTT. Translated: CASSEVTHTGELFF.

This sequence joins TRBV10-3 and TRBJ2-3, with D hard to call. The CDR3 sequence is 14 residues long. The V end lost 2 bases, the J end lost 2 bases, and 8 bases lay between the germline ends. Germline CDR1 is ENHRY and CDR2 is SYGVKD. CDR3: CAISEGGLTDTQYF. CDR3 nucleotide sequence: TGTGCCATCAGTGAGGGTGGCCTCACAGATACGCAGTATTTT.

This chain uses TRBV27 with TRBJ1-1; 7 bases fit TRBD1. J gave up 7 bases and V 3 bases, and 8 bases lay outside the gene matches. This CDR3 is built from 14 residues. CDR1 is MNHEY, CDR2 SMNVEV, per germline (reference sequence). The CDR3 DNA is TGTGCCAGCAGTTTTGTTTCGGGACAGAATGAAGCTTTCTTT. Translation gives CASSFVSGQNEAFF.

This clone was counted a few times. V gene TRBV30 combines with J gene TRBJ2-2; 10 bases align to TRBD1. Germline values: CDR1 GTSNPN, CDR2 SVGIG (reference sequence). The CDR3 covers 16 residues. V lost 3 bases and J lost 1; bases outside the gene matches: 5. The CDR3 spells CAWRYGDRGNTGELFF. The CDR3 DNA is TGTGCCTGGAGATACGGGGACAGGGGGAACACCGGGGAGCTGTTTTTT.

The J gene is TRBJ2-1, the V gene TRBV19; the match to TRBD2 covers 12 bases. The ends lost 7 bases at V and 8 bases at J; junction bases unmatched: 9. This CDR3 is built from 15 residues. The V gene's germline CDR1 is LNHDA and CDR2 SQIVND (reference sequence). The DNA for the CDR3 is TGTGCCAGTACCCATCTAGCGGGAGGGCCACATGAGCAGTTCTTC. Translating gives CASTHLAGGPHEQFF.

The chain is built from TRBV10-3 and TRBJ2-3, with 14 bases identical to TRBD2. After removal of 3 bases from V and 3 bases from J, the junction contained 11 bases not matched to a gene. The CDR3 consists of 19 residues. In germline, CDR1 is ENHRY, CDR2 SYGVKD. CDR3 DNA sequence: TGTGCCATCAGTGAAGTGACTAGCGGGAGGGCCGGGGGTACAGATACGCAGTATTTT. Translating gives CAISEVTSGRAGGTDTQYF.

The chain recombines TRBV4-1 with TRBJ2-3; D unresolved. Per germline, CDR1 MGHRA and CDR2 YSYEKL. The CDR3 contains 14 residues. V shed 0 bases and J shed 3 bases, with 7 bases lying between them. The CDR3 nucleotides are TGCGCCAGCAGCCAAGACTGGGTGACAGATACGCAGTATTTT. This gives the protein CASSQDWVTDTQYF.

The V and J genes are TRBV11-3 and TRBJ2-2; D gene uncertain. Germline values: CDR1 SGHNT, CDR2 YENEEA. Trimming took 2 bases from V and 0 from J, leaving 4 bases between them. CDR3 size: 14 residues. The CDR3 protein is CASSLLANTGELFF. CDR3 nucleotide sequence: TGTGCCAGCAGCTTACTAGCGAACACCGGGGAGCTGTTTTTT.

J is TRBJ2-5 and V is TRBV6-1; D is undetermined. This CDR3 is 11 amino acids long. V lost 0 bases and J 4 bases, leaving 0 bases between the germline ends. Germline assignment: CDR1 MNHNS and CDR2 SASEGT. The CDR3 sequence: CASSEAETQYF. In DNA, the CDR3 is TGTGCCAGCAGTGAAGCAGAGACCCAGTACTTC.

CDR3 amino acids: CASSLGPATNEKLFF. As DNA, the CDR3 is TGTGCCAGCAGCTTAGGTCCGGCAACTAATGAAAAACTGTTTTTT. V and J are TRBV7-2 and TRBJ1-4, with D hard to call. The V end was cut by 1 base, the J end by 0 bases, with 6 bases between. This CDR3 spans 15 amino acids. Germline CDR1 is SGHTA and CDR2 is FQGNSA.

This sequence joins TRBV25-1 and TRBJ1-3, with 7 bases identical to TRBD1. Germline CDR1 and CDR2: MGHDK and SYGVNS. The CDR3 consists of 16 residues. V gave up 3 bases and J gave up 1 base; unmatched junction bases: 6. For the CDR3, the DNA is TGTGCCAGCAGTGACTACAGGGGTTTTTCTGGAAACACCATATATTTT. Translation: CASSDYRGFSGNTIYF. Full variable domain (rest looked up from reference TRBV25-1 and TRBJ1-3): EADIYQTPRYLVIGTGKKITLECSQTMGHDKMYWYQQDPGMELHLIHYSYGVNSTEKGDLSSESTVSRIRTEHFPLTLESARPSHTSQYLCASSDYRGFSGNTIYFGEGSWLTVV.

The CDR3 nucleotides are TGTGCCAGCAGCGAGACAGGGGACGAGCAGTACTTC. Protein product: CASSETGDEQYF. V and J are TRBV7-9 and TRBJ2-7; TRBD1 agrees at 8 bases. The V and J ends lost 5 bases and 5 bases, in that order; junction bases with no gene match: 2. The CDR3 runs to 12 residues. Germline loops: CDR1 SEHNR, CDR2 FQNEAQ (reference sequence).

V and J are TRBV6-5 and TRBJ1-2; D possibly corresponds to TRBD1 (6 bases). The CDR3 covers 13 residues. The V end was cut by 4 bases, the J end by 6 bases, with 12 bases between. Per germline, CDR1 MNHEY and CDR2 SVGAGI. The CDR3 spells CASSSVGGNGYTF. DNA for the CDR3: TGTGCCAGCAGTTCAGTTGGGGGCAATGGCTACACCTTC.